This T cell receptor beta chain was profiled in a study of cytomegalovirus exposure and HLA in healthy donors. Study-level results: Per published accounts, TCR beta sequences correctly predicted the HLA-A and HLA-B alleles of most subjects.

For this clone: The antigen is not known.

Germline CDR1 and CDR2: KGHSH and LQKENI. The CDR3 covers 15 residues. Vbeta (60) and Jbeta (13) primers were used in the PCR. In the original analysis: In a later analysis, of about 80 million unique beta chains, 9 million to 11 million appeared in at least two donors. Produced via immunoSEQ multiplex PCR; TCRdb's table is partial and in-frame only. Clone size and the V and J calls come from that table; the DNA yielded D and trimming. The sample consists of about 120,000 clones, more than 60% of them appearing once. The sequence was collected from a middle-aged woman in good health and CMV-seropositive. The sequencing input was PBMCs. This sequence joins TRBV18 and TRBJ2-5, with D perhaps matching TRBD2 (6 bases). TRBJ2-7 explains the end of the DNA better; the J call may be wrong. The CDR3 DNA reads as TGTGCCAGCTCACCCGGTGGCGGGACTTTAGGCGAGCAGTACTTC. Its protein is CASSPGGGTLGEQYF.